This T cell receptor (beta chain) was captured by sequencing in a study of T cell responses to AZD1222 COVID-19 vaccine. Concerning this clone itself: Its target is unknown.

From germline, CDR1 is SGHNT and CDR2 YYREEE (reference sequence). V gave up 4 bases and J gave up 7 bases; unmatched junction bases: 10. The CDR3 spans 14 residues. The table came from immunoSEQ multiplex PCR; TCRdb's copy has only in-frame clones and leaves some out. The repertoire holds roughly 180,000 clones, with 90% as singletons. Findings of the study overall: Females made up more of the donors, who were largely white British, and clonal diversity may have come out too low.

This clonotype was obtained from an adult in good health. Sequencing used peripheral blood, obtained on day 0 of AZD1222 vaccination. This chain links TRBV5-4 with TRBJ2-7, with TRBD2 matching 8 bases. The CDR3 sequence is CASSPPTSAGEQYF. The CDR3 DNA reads TGTGCCAGCAGCCCACCGACTAGCGCGGGAGAGCAGTACTTC.